The 32 T cell receptor beta chains listed next were all sequenced from one sample in a study of T cells after yellow fever vaccination. TCRdb called the 5' RACE reads again in MiXCR, with one record for every CDR3 protein. This table has tens of thousands of distinct CDR3 sequences, approximately 6% appearing once. Source: PBMCs, either bulk or a sorted T-cell subset (CD4+, CD8+, memory, or dextramer-sorted; not recorded which), taken on the day of the yellow fever booster vaccination. Receptors were obtained from a man aged 18 to 29 who received the YFV17D yellow fever vaccine.

Many counts were recorded for this clonotype. The chain joins TRBV24-1 to TRBJ2-3; TRBD1 is a possible D gene (6 bases). V was shortened by 6 bases and J by 2 bases, with 17 bases between the two germline ends. Germline CDR1 KGHDR, CDR2 SFDVKD. This CDR3 spans 16 amino acids. CDR3 in amino acids: CATSTRRDTITDTQYF. Here the CDR3 DNA reads TGTGCCACCAGTACTCGCCGGGACACAATCACAGATACGCAGTATTTT.

The table lists this clonotype with a few counts. The rearrangement links TRBV12-3 or TRBV12-4 to TRBJ1-1; D ambiguous. The CDR3 runs 13 residues. V gave up 4 bases and J gave up 1 base, with 7 bases separating them. For the CDR3, the DNA is TGTGCCAGCAGTTGGGATCCGAACACTGAAGCTTTCTTT. Its protein product is CASSWDPNTEAFF.

This clonotype has more than one count but fewer than ten. The V and J genes are TRBV4-3 and TRBJ1-2; D gene ambiguous. The CDR3 consists of 13 residues. V was shortened by 1 base and J by 4 bases, with 7 bases between the two germline ends. Germline-derived CDR1 and CDR2 are LGHNA and YSLEER. The CDR3 is CASSQGTAYGYTF. For the CDR3, the DNA is TGCGCCAGCAGCCAAGGCACGGCCTATGGCTACACCTTC.

This clonotype was seen a few times. V and J are TRBV5-1 and TRBJ2-3, with TRBD2 as a possible D gene (6 bases). The V end lost 1 base, the J end lost 1 base, and 13 bases lay between the germline ends. The CDR3 loop spans 16 amino acids. In germline, CDR1 is SGHRS, CDR2 YFSETQ. CDR3: CASSLHGGPGTDTQYF. In DNA, the CDR3 is TGCGCCAGCAGCTTGCACGGGGGACCCGGCACAGATACGCAGTATTTT.

The table lists this clonotype with a few counts. The chain employs TRBV5-1 and TRBJ1-1; 7 nucleotides line up with TRBD1. V shed 5 bases and J 0 bases; nucleotides not matched to a gene: 4. The CDR3 spans 14 residues. Germline CDR1 reads SGHRS; CDR2 reads YFSETQ. In DNA, the CDR3 is TGCGCCAGCAGTTCCAGGGGGTTGAACACTGAAGCTTTCTTT. This encodes CASSSRGLNTEAFF.

This clonotype came up many times. J is TRBJ2-4 and V is TRBV5-1, with TRBD2 matching over 7 bases. The CDR3 length is 14 residues. Losses at the gene ends were 4 bases for V and 3 bases for J; bases not matched to a gene: 4. The V gene's germline CDR1 is SGHRS and CDR2 YFSETQ. DNA for the CDR3: TGCGCCAGCAGCCCCGGGGAGGGCAAAAACATTCAGTACTTC. Its protein is CASSPGEGKNIQYF.

CDR3 nucleotide sequence: TGTGCCAGCAGCGTATCCGGGGGGGGATACGAGCAGTACGTC. Its translation: CASSVSGGGYEQYV. The chain uses TRBV9 and TRBJ2-7; 8 bases line up with TRBD2. V gave up 1 base and J gave up 4 bases; unmatched junction bases: 4. The CDR3 contains 14 residues. The V gene's germline CDR1 is SGDLS and CDR2 YYNGEE.

This clonotype was found many times. The chain is built from TRBV20-1 and TRBJ2-3, with 7 positions matching TRBD2. This CDR3 has 17 residues. V lost 0 bases to trimming and J lost 5 bases; unmatched junction nucleotides: 14. The germline CDR1 and CDR2 sequences are DFQATT and SNEGSKA (reference sequence). CDR3 nucleotides: TGCAGTGCTAGAGATTCCGGGTGGGGAGCGGGATTAGATACGCAGTATTTT. Protein: CSARDSGWGAGLDTQYF.

There are many counts of this clonotype. The rearrangement joins TRBV20-1 to TRBJ1-4; D is unclear. The CDR3 runs to 14 residues. Germline V gene sequence: CDR1 DFQATT, CDR2 SNEGSKA (reference sequence). V lost 0 bases and J 6 bases, leaving 11 bases between the germline ends. CDR3 DNA: TGCAGTGCTAGAGAACAGAATAGGGATGAAAAACTGTTTTTT. It yields the protein CSAREQNRDEKLFF.

This clonotype has a count of ten or more. This sequence joins TRBV7-2 and TRBJ2-2; no definite D call. Trimming stripped 1 base from V and 6 bases from J, with 3 bases between. The CDR3 has 12 amino acids. Germline V gene sequence: CDR1 SGHTA, CDR2 FQGNSA. In DNA form, the CDR3 reads TGTGCCAGCAGCTTAGTACCCGGGGAGCTGTTTTTT. This gives the protein CASSLVPGELFF.

This clonotype was seen repeatedly, ten times or more. V is TRBV12-3 or TRBV12-4 and J is TRBJ2-3; 13 nucleotides line up with TRBD2. V shed 5 bases and J 7 bases; nucleotides not matched to a gene: 15. This CDR3 region has 18 residues. CDR3 loop: CASSLYLRTSGGLHTQYF. CDR3 bases: TGTGCCAGCAGTCTTTACCTACGGACTAGCGGGGGCTTACATACGCAGTATTTT.

This clonotype has ten or more counts. V and J are TRBV7-9 and TRBJ2-1; TRBD1 aligns across 9 bases. V shed 3 bases and J 8 bases; nucleotides not matched to a gene: 11. Looked up from germline, CDR1 is SEHNR and CDR2 is FQNEAQ (reference sequence). The CDR3 consists of 16 residues. CDR3 in DNA: TGTGCCAGCAGCTTGTTGGGGACAGGGACTTTGGATGAGCAGTTCTTC. It yields the protein CASSLLGTGTLDEQFF.

The chain is built from TRBV19 and TRBJ2-7, with 10 bases fitting TRBD1. The J segment lost 3 bases and the V segment lost 5 bases, leaving 7 bases of the junction unmatched. Germline assignment: CDR1 LNHDA and CDR2 SQIVND (reference sequence). The CDR3 is 15 residues long. CDR3 DNA: TGTGCCAGTAGTGCGATGGACAGGGGGTTCTACGAGCAGTACTTC. Its translation: CASSAMDRGFYEQYF.

This clonotype was counted only a few times. The rearrangement uses TRBV5-1 and TRBJ2-2; TRBD2 might be the D (6 bases). CDR1 is SGHRS, CDR2 YFSETQ, per germline. Trimming took off 1 base at V and 0 bases at J, with 10 bases between the two ends. The CDR3 is 16 amino acids. CDR3 residues: CASSLSGSPNTGELFF. The CDR3 nucleotides are TGCGCCAGCAGCTTGTCCGGGAGTCCGAACACCGGGGAGCTGTTTTTT. The full variable domain, in which reference TRBV5-1 and TRBJ2-2 provide the parts outside the CDR3, is KAGVTQTPRYLIKTRGQQVTLSCSPISGHRSVSWYQQTPGQGLQFLFEYFSETQRNKGNFPGRFSGRQFSNSRSEMNVSTLELGDSALYLCASSLSGSPNTGELFFGEGSRLTVL.

The chain uses TRBV7-9 and TRBJ2-1; tentatively, D is TRBD2 (5 bases). The CDR3 runs to 13 residues. Looked up from germline, CDR1 is SEHNR and CDR2 is FQNEAQ (reference sequence). V was shortened by 1 base and J by 8 bases, with 9 bases between the two germline ends. CDR3 in amino acids: CASSLELVHEQFF. Here the CDR3 DNA reads TGTGCCAGCAGCTTAGAACTAGTCCATGAGCAGTTCTTC.

This clonotype was detected ten times or more. V is TRBV5-1 and J is TRBJ2-7, with D unclear. Per germline, CDR1 SGHRS and CDR2 YFSETQ. The CDR3 covers 15 residues. The germline V and J ends were trimmed by 1 base and 6 bases, with 17 bases remaining between them. As DNA, the CDR3 is TGCGCCAGCAGCTTGAGTGGGGAAACTTGGGGCGAGCAGTACTTC. Amino acids: CASSLSGETWGEQYF. The full variable domain, in which reference TRBV5-1 and TRBJ2-7 provide the parts outside the CDR3, is KAGVTQTPRYLIKTRGQQVTLSCSPISGHRSVSWYQQTPGQGLQFLFEYFSETQRNKGNFPGRFSGRQFSNSRSEMNVSTLELGDSALYLCASSLSGETWGEQYFGPGTRLTVT.

This clonotype was seen ten or more times. The V call is TRBV9, the J call TRBJ2-3; the D gene is possibly TRBD1 (5 bases). The CDR3 extends over 14 amino acids. Trimming pared 0 bases from V and 2 bases from J, leaving 7 bases between. The germline V gene encodes CDR1 SGDLS and CDR2 YYNGEE. CDR3 residues: CASSVEGFTDTQYF. Written as DNA, the CDR3 is TGTGCCAGCAGCGTAGAGGGGTTCACAGATACGCAGTATTTT.

This clonotype was found a few times. The V and J genes are TRBV29-1 and TRBJ2-2, with a tentative D call TRBD1 (5 bases). Trimming removed 4 bases from V and 3 bases from J, with 9 bases in between. This CDR3 comprises 13 residues. CDR1 is SQVTM and CDR2 is ANQGSEA in the germline V gene. The CDR3 region has the DNA TGCAGCGTTGTAGGACAAGACACCGGGGAGCTGTTTTTT. Its translation: CSVVGQDTGELFF.

The sample holds many counts of this clonotype. V usage is TRBV24-1 and J usage is TRBJ1-1; D unclear. This CDR3 is built from 15 residues. The ends were cut back, 10 bases at V and 0 bases at J, with 17 bases in the middle. Per germline, CDR1 KGHDR and CDR2 SFDVKD. CDR3 sequence (DNA): TGTGCCACTAACGCAGGTCAACGAGTGAACACTGAAGCTTTCTTT. Residues: CATNAGQRVNTEAFF.

This clonotype was seen at least ten times. The chain uses TRBV5-1 and TRBJ1-2, with no clear D. Trimming removed 0 bases from V and 3 bases from J, with 9 bases in between. Germline lookup yields CDR1 SGHRS and CDR2 YFSETQ. The CDR3 runs 14 residues. The DNA of the CDR3 is TGCGCCAGCAGCTTGGGGACGGACCACTATGGCTACACCTTC. It translates to CASSLGTDHYGYTF.

This clonotype occurred a few times. V usage is TRBV12-5 and J usage is TRBJ1-5; no definite D call. The CDR3 extends over 14 amino acids. CDR1 and CDR2 (germline): LGHNT, FRNRAP. Deletions cut 0 bases from V and 0 bases from J, with 3 bases between. The CDR3 here is CASGLVGSNQPQHF. The DNA for the CDR3 is TGTGCTAGTGGTTTGGTGGGTAGCAATCAGCCCCAGCATTTT.

The chain recombines TRBV7-2 with TRBJ1-1; possible D gene TRBD1, 5 bases. CDR1 and CDR2 (germline): SGHTA, FQGNSA. The V gene lost 5 bases and the J gene lost 3 bases, with 16 bases spanning the gap. CDR3 length: 15 residues. The CDR3 reads CASSQDRRGDTEAFF. The CDR3, as DNA: TGTGCCAGCAGCCAGGACCGTCGGGGGGACACTGAAGCTTTCTTT.

In its sample, this clonotype was seen a few times. The chain couples TRBV27 to TRBJ2-3; 12 bases are shared with TRBD2. Germline V lookup: CDR1 MNHEY, CDR2 SMNVEV (reference sequence). The V segment lost 4 bases and the J segment 6 bases; nucleotides outside the gene matches: 2. The CDR3 spans 14 residues. CDR3 sequence reads: CASSSTSGGDTQYF. The CDR3 nucleotides are TGTGCCAGCAGTTCGACTAGCGGGGGCGATACGCAGTATTTT.

The genes are TRBV5-1 and TRBJ1-2; TRBD1 matches 7 bases. V trimming: 0 bases; J trimming: 2 bases; junction bases outside the gene matches: 13. The CDR3 extends over 18 amino acids. Germline V CDR1 and CDR2: SGHRS, YFSETQ. The CDR3 region is CASSLALRPLGQNYGYTF. The CDR3 coding sequence is TGCGCCAGCAGCTTGGCCTTACGTCCCTTGGGACAGAACTATGGCTACACCTTC. Complete variable domain (other parts from reference TRBV5-1 and TRBJ1-2): KAGVTQTPRYLIKTRGQQVTLSCSPISGHRSVSWYQQTPGQGLQFLFEYFSETQRNKGNFPGRFSGRQFSNSRSEMNVSTLELGDSALYLCASSLALRPLGQNYGYTFGSGTRLTVV.

The chain carries TRBV19 and TRBJ2-1; TRBD2 aligns across 8 bases. CDR3 size: 15 residues. V lost 9 bases, J lost 10 bases, and 17 bases stayed unmatched. From germline, CDR1 is LNHDA and CDR2 SQIVND (reference sequence). CDR3 sequence (DNA): TGTGCCAGAATTAGCGGGGAAGCCTATTCAGGGGAGCAGTTCTTC. This sequence encodes CARISGEAYSGEQFF.

In this sample, this clonotype turned up a few times. V gene TRBV21-1 combines with J gene TRBJ2-4; TRBD1 is taken as the D call from the table, unchecked against the DNA. TRBV21-1 has pseudogene status. This CDR3 has 17 amino acids. CDR3 sequence: CASSKRVGGAAKNIQYF. The DNA of the CDR3 is TGTGCCAGCAGCAAAAGGGTCGGGGGCGCGGCCAAAAACATTCAGTACTTC.

This clonotype was observed a few times. V and J are TRBV13 and TRBJ2-1; 11 bases match TRBD2. The CDR3 covers 13 residues. Per germline, CDR1 PRHDT and CDR2 FYEKMQ (reference sequence). The trim removed 8 bases at V and 12 bases at J, leaving 9 bases unmatched. The CDR3 here is CASETSGGSGQFF. The CDR3 bases are TGTGCCAGCGAAACTAGCGGGGGATCTGGGCAGTTCTTC.

Ten or more counts support this clonotype. The chain employs TRBV7-3 and TRBJ2-3; weak D call: TRBD1 (7 bases). The CDR3 length is 15 residues. Trimming removed 4 bases at V and 5 bases at J, with 16 bases between. The germline CDR1 and CDR2 sequences are SGHTA and FQGTGA. The CDR3 here is CASSSSGTAGDTQYF. CDR3 nucleotides: TGTGCCAGCAGCTCCTCCGGGACAGCGGGAGATACGCAGTATTTT.

The V and J genes are TRBV7-9 and TRBJ1-1; 8 nucleotides line up with TRBD1. The CDR3 totals 16 residues. Germline CDR1 is SEHNR and CDR2 is FQNEAQ (reference sequence). V shed 5 bases and J 3 bases; nucleotides not matched to a gene: 11. The DNA of the CDR3 is TGTGCCAGCAGCGACGATGCAGGGGGCTGGGACACTGAAGCTTTCTTT. It is translated as CASSDDAGGWDTEAFF.

This clonotype has a count of ten or more. The V and J genes are TRBV6-1 and TRBJ2-1; D ambiguous. CDR3 length: 12 residues. The ends were cut back, 1 base at V and 8 bases at J, with 6 bases in the middle. Germline assignment: CDR1 MNHNS and CDR2 SASEGT. Written as DNA, the CDR3 is TGTGCCAGCAGTGAAGGTGATGATGAGCAGTTCTTC. This gives the protein CASSEGDDEQFF.

The sample holds many counts of this clonotype. This rearrangement joins TRBV27 to TRBJ2-1; TRBD2 is a possible D gene (6 bases). CDR3 length: 15 residues. With 6 bases removed from V and 0 bases from J, the gap between germline ends came to 12 bases. Germline V gives CDR1 MNHEY, CDR2 SMNVEV (reference sequence). CDR3 DNA: TGTGCCAGCAGACTGCCCGGGAGCTCCTACAATGAGCAGTTCTTC. Translated, it gives CASRLPGSSYNEQFF.

This clonotype was recorded at least ten times. CDR3 sequence: CASSLSGGNQPQHF. The CDR3 DNA sequence: TGCGCCAGCAGCTTGTCAGGGGGTAATCAGCCCCAGCATTTT. The chain recombines TRBV5-1 with TRBJ1-5; the match to TRBD1 covers 7 bases. There are 14 residues in the CDR3. J gave up 4 bases and V 1 base, and 2 bases lay outside the gene matches. The germline V gene encodes CDR1 SGHRS and CDR2 YFSETQ.